This passage covers 18 T cell receptor beta chains from one sample sequenced in a study of identical twins. TCRdb ran MiXCR on the 5' RACE reads and lists one entry per CDR3 protein. The table includes over 200,000 distinct CDR3 sequences, about 10% detected once. Sequences were obtained from memory T cells sorted from blood. These receptor sequences come from a man aged 50-60 years in good health.

This clonotype has at least ten counts. This sequence joins TRBV5-1 and TRBJ2-2, with TRBD1 as a possible D gene (6 bases). With 1 base removed from V and 5 bases from J, the gap between germline ends came to 9 bases. CDR1 SGHRS and CDR2 YFSETQ come from the germline V gene. The length of the CDR3 is 14 residues. The CDR3 coding sequence is TGCGCCAGCAGCTTGACAGGGTGGACCGGGGAGCTGTTTTTT. Protein product: CASSLTGWTGELFF.

This clonotype was detected a few times. V and J are TRBV11-1 and TRBJ2-3; a weak D match, TRBD2 (7 bases). Deletions cut 6 bases from V and 4 bases from J, with 23 bases between. The CDR3 is 17 residues long. Germline CDR1 reads SGHAT; CDR2 reads FQDESV (reference sequence). The CDR3 DNA reads TGTGCCAGCAGACCACTGCCGGGGGGCCCAGGGGCAGATACGCAGTATTTT. Amino acids: CASRPLPGGPGADTQYF. Using reference TRBV11-1 and TRBJ2-3 for the parts outside the CDR3, the full variable domain is EAEVAQSPRYKITEKSQAVAFWCDPISGHATLYWYRQILGQGPELLVQFQDESVVDDSQLPKDRFSAERLKGVDSTLKIQPAELGDSAMYLCASRPLPGGPGADTQYFGPGTRLTVL.

This clonotype was seen a handful of times. This chain uses TRBV20-1 with TRBJ2-3, with 9 bases that match TRBD2. The CDR3 consists of 14 residues. From germline, CDR1 is DFQATT and CDR2 SNEGSKA (reference sequence). V trimming: 3 bases; J trimming: 6 bases; junction bases outside the gene matches: 7. CDR3 protein: CSARTSGPGDTQYF. The CDR3 DNA follows: TGCAGTGCTAGGACTAGCGGCCCGGGGGATACGCAGTATTTT.

Details on this clonotype: One junction end does not reproduce the germline sequence, and a read error may be involved. The rearrangement links TRBV12-3 or TRBV12-4 to TRBJ2-5, with 7 bases fitting TRBD1. The CDR3 sequence is 14 residues long. The CDR3 nucleotides are TGTGCCAGCAGTTTAGGAGCGAGGGGGCAGACCCAGTGCTTC. The encoded protein is CASSLGARGQTQCF.

The table lists this clonotype with many counts. The chain links TRBV20-1 to TRBJ2-1; 13 bases line up with TRBD2. Germline V gene lookup returns CDR1 DFQATT and CDR2 SNEGSKA (reference sequence). This CDR3 contains 18 residues. V was pared by 6 bases and J by 0 bases, with 11 bases of the junction left unmatched. For the CDR3, the DNA is TGCAGTGCACGCCCGGGACTAGCGGGACCTCGCTCCTACAATGAGCAGTTCTTC. This sequence encodes CSARPGLAGPRSYNEQFF.

This clonotype was observed at least ten times. This chain joins TRBV7-9 and TRBJ2-1; D possibly corresponds to TRBD2 (5 bases). The CDR3 sequence is 14 residues long. Germline V CDR1 and CDR2: SEHNR, FQNEAQ (reference sequence). Trimming shortened V by 8 bases and J by 9 bases, and 20 bases separated the two germline ends. The CDR3 DNA reads as TGTGCCAGCTCCGGGCCGGGGATTAACGGTGAGCAGTTCTTC. As protein: CASSGPGINGEQFF.

This clonotype has just a few counts. V is TRBV7-9 and J is TRBJ1-1; D gene unclear. The germline V gene encodes CDR1 SEHNR and CDR2 FQNEAQ (reference sequence). The CDR3 runs 13 residues. Trimming cost V 4 bases and J 4 bases, with 10 bases left between them. CDR3 amino acids: CASSSQHGTEAFF. In DNA form, the CDR3 reads TGTGCCAGCAGCTCCCAGCATGGCACTGAAGCTTTCTTT.

This clonotype came up a few times. CDR3 protein: CASSSDRDNEQFF. The CDR3 bases are TGTGCCAGCAGCTCGGACAGGGACAATGAGCAGTTCTTC. This chain connects TRBV7-2 to TRBJ2-1, with TRBD1 matching 8 bases. This CDR3 region has 13 residues. Germline loops: CDR1 SGHTA, CDR2 FQGNSA. V shed 4 bases, J shed 5 bases, and the junction held 1 base outside the gene matches. Combining the CDR3 with reference TRBV7-2 and TRBJ2-1 gives the whole variable domain GAGVSQSPSNKVTEKGKDVELRCDPISGHTALYWYRQSLGQGLEFLIYFQGNSAPDKSGLPSDRFSAERTGGSVSTLTIQRTQQEDSAVYLCASSSDRDNEQFFGPGTRLTVL.

This clonotype was detected ten times or more. The rearrangement links TRBV6-1 to TRBJ2-3; D ambiguous. Germline CDR1 is MNHNS and CDR2 is SASEGT. This CDR3 comprises 16 residues. V was pared by 7 bases and J by 1 base, with 18 bases between. CDR3 residues: CASKMYSQRGTDTQYF. The CDR3 DNA follows: TGTGCCAGCAAAATGTATTCCCAACGTGGCACAGATACGCAGTATTTT.

This clonotype occurred many times. The V call is TRBV20-1, the J call TRBJ2-7; D unresolved. The CDR3 is 12 residues long. CDR1 and CDR2 from the germline V gene are DFQATT and SNEGSKA (reference sequence). V lost 0 bases, J lost 3 bases, and 6 bases lay in between. CDR3 loop: CSARDGGYEQYF. The DNA for the CDR3 is TGCAGTGCTAGAGATGGCGGCTACGAGCAGTACTTC.

Comment on this clonotype: The germline gene is not matched at one end of the junction; a read error may be the cause. The gene calls are TRBV11-2 and TRBJ2-5, with D possibly being TRBD2 (6 bases). The CDR3 has 14 amino acids. Germline CDR1 is SGHAT and CDR2 is FQNNGV. The DNA for the CDR3 is TGTCCCAGCAGCAAATTAGCGGACCAAGAGACCCAGTACTTC. Amino acids: CPSSKLADQETQYF.

This clonotype was counted only a few times. The chain joins TRBV12-3 or TRBV12-4 to TRBJ2-4; D might be TRBD2 (5 bases). This CDR3 has 14 residues. The ends were cut back, 2 bases at V and 6 bases at J, with 11 bases in the middle. In DNA, the CDR3 is TGTGCCAGCAGTTTATCAGGACGGGGAAACATTCAGTACTTC. As protein: CASSLSGRGNIQYF.

The sample holds a few counts of this clonotype. V is TRBV2 and J is TRBJ2-5; the D is unclear. Germline V gene sequence: CDR1 SNHLY, CDR2 FYNNEI. Trimming took off 3 bases at V and 7 bases at J, with 15 bases between the two ends. The CDR3 has 14 residues. In DNA form, the CDR3 reads TGTGCCAGCAGTGACCCCCCTGGGGTGGGGACCCAGTACTTC. Amino acids: CASSDPPGVGTQYF.

This clonotype was detected a few times. The rearrangement uses TRBV7-2 and TRBJ2-1; a possible D gene is TRBD1 (6 bases). The V gene's germline CDR1 is SGHTA and CDR2 FQGNSA. The CDR3 length is 13 residues. Deletions cut 5 bases from V and 6 bases from J, with 11 bases between. CDR3 nucleotides: TGTGCCAGCAGCCCGGGACAAGCCAATGAGCAGTTCTTC. Its protein product is CASSPGQANEQFF.

This clonotype has a count of ten or more. The CDR3 DNA follows: TGTGCCAGCAGCTTAGAACCCGTGGGGGCTGAAGCTTTCTTT. Translating it yields CASSLEPVGAEAFF. J is TRBJ1-1 and V is TRBV7-8; D is perhaps TRBD1 (5 bases). Trimming removed 1 base at V and 6 bases at J, with 12 bases between. Germline CDR1 is SGHVS and CDR2 is FQNEAQ. The CDR3 covers 14 residues.

The sample holds a few counts of this clonotype. The V gene is TRBV19, the J gene TRBJ2-7; TRBD1 matches 10 bases. Germline CDR1 LNHDA, CDR2 SQIVND (reference sequence). This CDR3 has 14 residues. Losses at the gene ends were 3 bases for V and 4 bases for J; bases not matched to a gene: 3. The CDR3 bases are TGTGCCAGTAGTATGGGACAGGGGTCTTACGAGCAGTACTTC. Encoded protein: CASSMGQGSYEQYF.

V usage is TRBV9 and J usage is TRBJ2-1; 8 bases are a match to TRBD1. Losses at the gene ends were 0 bases for V and 10 bases for J; bases not matched to a gene: 9. The CDR3 contains 15 residues. Germline V gene sequence: CDR1 SGDLS, CDR2 YYNGEE. The CDR3 spells CASSVEETGVGEQFF. In nucleotides, the CDR3 is TGTGCCAGCAGCGTAGAGGAGACAGGGGTGGGGGAGCAGTTCTTC. Full variable domain (missing parts from reference TRBV9 and TRBJ2-1): DSGVTQTPKHLITATGQRVTLRCSPRSGDLSVYWYQQSLDQGLQFLIQYYNGEERAKGNILERFSAQQFPDLHSELNLSSLELGDSALYFCASSVEETGVGEQFFGPGTRLTVL.

This clonotype appeared many times. The rearrangement joins TRBV6-5 to TRBJ1-1; no definite D call. Between the trimmed V and J ends, which lost 4 bases and 7 bases, there was a span of 7 bases. The CDR3 has 11 amino acids. Germline CDR1 reads MNHEY; CDR2 reads SVGAGI. As DNA, the CDR3 is TGTGCCAGCAGTTCTGTGGGTGAAGCTTTCTTT. Protein: CASSSVGEAFF.